The rows below give T cell receptor beta chains drawn from one sample of a study of technical replicates of blood from several donors. Using immunoSEQ multiplex PCR, the repertoire was profiled, and TCRdb retains in-frame clones only, with some absent. The table records around 93,000 clones, about 95% of them present only once. The sample taken for sequencing was T cells isolated from PBMCs. The receptors here all came from a human donor in good health. CDR3s include the opening cysteine and the closing phenylalanine or tryptophan. D genes are given only for firm matches. Only part of the rows carry a size: once, few, many, or a class if the clone is expanded.

CDR3 protein: CASSLRLAGQETQYF
CDR3 DNA: TGTGCCAGCAGCTTACGACTAGCGGGACAAGAGACCCAGTACTTC
J gene: TRBJ2-5
D gene: TRBD2
clone size: -
V gene: TRBV13

CDR3 protein: CASSLEVSGRLETQYF
CDR3 DNA: TGTGCCAGCAGCCTAGAGGTTAGCGGGAGACTAGAGACCCAGTACTTC
J gene: TRBJ2-5
D gene: TRBD2
clone size: -
V gene: TRBV13

CDR3 protein: CASSISGLNTGELFF
CDR3 DNA: TGTGCCAGTAGTATTTCAGGGTTGAACACCGGGGAGCTGTTTTTT
J gene: TRBJ2-2
D gene: -
clone size: -
V gene: TRBV19

CDR3 protein: CAISESLITGTGGMNWAYEQYF
CDR3 DNA: TGTGCCATCAGTGAGTCGCTCATAACGGGGACAGGGGGGATGAATTGGGCTTACGAGCAGTACTTC
J gene: TRBJ2-7
D gene: TRBD1
clone size: -
V gene: TRBV10-3

CDR3 protein: CSVEVSGASYEQYF
CDR3 DNA: TGCAGCGTTGAGGTCAGCGGGGCTTCCTACGAGCAGTACTTC
J gene: TRBJ2-7
D gene: TRBD2
clone size: -
V gene: TRBV29-1

CDR3 protein: CASSIGQENTEAFF
CDR3 DNA: TGCGCCAGCAGCATAGGACAGGAGAACACTGAAGCTTTCTTT
J gene: TRBJ1-1
D gene: TRBD1
clone size: -
V gene: TRBV5-1

CDR3 protein: CASSLEYRETGELFF
CDR3 DNA: TGTGCCAGCAGCTTAGAGTATAGGGAGACCGGGGAGCTGTTTTTT
J gene: TRBJ2-2
D gene: -
clone size: once
V gene: TRBV11-3

CDR3 protein: CASSSRAASNTGELFF
CDR3 DNA: TGTGCCAGCAGCTCCCGCGCGGCCTCGAACACCGGGGAGCTGTTTTTT
J gene: TRBJ2-2
D gene: -
clone size: -
V gene: TRBV11-2

CDR3 protein: CASSPFRQGETQYF
CDR3 DNA: TGTGCCAGCTCACCGTTTCGTCAGGGGGAGACCCAGTACTTC
J gene: TRBJ2-5
D gene: -
clone size: -
V gene: TRBV18

CDR3 protein: CSVEDHQTGGGGGEQYF
CDR3 DNA: TGCAGCGTTGAAGATCACCAGACAGGGGGAGGTGGAGGGGAGCAGTACTTC
J gene: TRBJ2-7
D gene: TRBD1
clone size: -
V gene: TRBV29-1

CDR3 protein: CASSLGLAGAKTSTDTQYF
CDR3 DNA: TGTGCCAGCTCTCTCGGACTAGCGGGTGCTAAAACTAGCACAGATACGCAGTATTTT
J gene: TRBJ2-3
D gene: TRBD2
clone size: -
V gene: TRBV18

CDR3 protein: CASSQTGYTEAFF
CDR3 DNA: TGCGCCAGCAGCCAAACAGGGTATACTGAAGCTTTCTTT
J gene: TRBJ1-1
D gene: -
clone size: once
V gene: TRBV5-1

CDR3 protein: CASKQLEFHEQYF
CDR3 DNA: TGCGCCAGCAAACAACTGGAGTTTCACGAGCAGTACTTC
J gene: TRBJ2-7
D gene: -
clone size: -
V gene: TRBV10-1

CDR3 protein: CASSVDSGSLPYEQYF
CDR3 DNA: TGTGCCAGCAGTGTCGATAGCGGGAGTTTACCCTACGAGCAGTACTTC
J gene: TRBJ2-7
D gene: TRBD2
clone size: -
V gene: TRBV27

CDR3 protein: CAITETGATEAFF
CDR3 DNA: TGTGCCATCACTGAGACAGGGGCTACTGAAGCTTTCTTT
J gene: TRBJ1-1
D gene: TRBD1
clone size: -
V gene: TRBV10-3

CDR3 protein: CASRPCMSNQPQHF
CDR3 DNA: TGCGCCAGCCGCCCCTGTATGAGCAATCAGCCCCAGCATTTT
J gene: TRBJ1-5
D gene: -
clone size: -
V gene: TRBV4-1

CDR3 protein: CASSESTRRLVYEQYF
CDR3 DNA: TGTGCCAGCAGTGAATCAACCCGGAGACTAGTCTACGAGCAGTACTTC
J gene: TRBJ2-7
D gene: -
clone size: -
V gene: TRBV25-1

CDR3 protein: CAWSVSLTGNEQFF
CDR3 DNA: TGTGCCTGGAGTGTAAGCCTGACAGGGAATGAGCAGTTCTTC
J gene: TRBJ2-1
D gene: TRBD1
clone size: -
V gene: TRBV30

CDR3 protein: CASSGRQSDTQYF
CDR3 DNA: TGTGCCAGCAGCGGAAGACAGTCAGATACGCAGTATTTT
J gene: TRBJ2-3
D gene: -
clone size: -
V gene: TRBV7-9

CDR3 protein: CASSQGQGIGEAFF
CDR3 DNA: TGCGCCAGCAGCCAAGGTCAGGGGATCGGTGAAGCTTTCTTT
J gene: TRBJ1-1
D gene: -
clone size: -
V gene: TRBV4-1

CDR3 protein: CSVDNRARETQYF
CDR3 DNA: TGCAGCGTTGACAACAGGGCACGGGAGACCCAGTACTTC
J gene: TRBJ2-5
D gene: -
clone size: -
V gene: TRBV29-1

CDR3 protein: CASREQGPEAFF
CDR3 DNA: TGTGCCAGCAGGGAACAGGGCCCTGAAGCTTTCTTT
J gene: TRBJ1-1
D gene: -
clone size: -
V gene: TRBV2

CDR3 protein: CASSLTGGPDTQYF
CDR3 DNA: TGTGCCAGCAGCCTTACAGGGGGGCCCGATACGCAGTATTTT
J gene: TRBJ2-3
D gene: TRBD1
clone size: -
V gene: TRBV9

CDR3 protein: CASSWPGSQPTDTQYF
CDR3 DNA: TGCGCCAGCAGCTGGCCCGGGAGCCAGCCCACAGATACGCAGTATTTT
J gene: TRBJ2-3
D gene: -
clone size: -
V gene: TRBV5-1

CDR3 protein: CASSLGGTNTGELFF
CDR3 DNA: TGTGCCAGCAGCTTAGGTGGCACCAACACCGGGGAGCTGTTTTTT
J gene: TRBJ2-2
D gene: -
clone size: -
V gene: TRBV11-3

CDR3 protein: CASSMSGVGNQPQHF
CDR3 DNA: TGTGCCAGTAGTATGTCCGGAGTCGGCAATCAGCCCCAGCATTTT
J gene: TRBJ1-5
D gene: -
clone size: -
V gene: TRBV19

CDR3 protein: CASSLVRASTDTQYF
CDR3 DNA: TGCGCCAGCAGCTTGGTGAGGGCTAGCACAGATACGCAGTATTTT
J gene: TRBJ2-3
D gene: -
clone size: once
V gene: TRBV5-1

CDR3 protein: CASSQATGGPTDTQYF
CDR3 DNA: TGCGCCAGCAGCCAAGCGACGGGAGGGCCCACAGATACGCAGTATTTT
J gene: TRBJ2-3
D gene: TRBD2
clone size: -
V gene: TRBV4-1

CDR3 protein: CASRQSATNEKLFF
CDR3 DNA: TGTGCCAGCAGACAGAGTGCAACTAATGAAAAACTGTTTTTT
J gene: TRBJ1-4
D gene: -
clone size: -
V gene: TRBV6-5

CDR3 protein: CASSPSLYTNTGELFF
CDR3 DNA: TGTGCCAGCAGCCCGAGCCTTTATACGAACACCGGGGAGCTGTTTTTT
J gene: TRBJ2-2
D gene: -
clone size: once
V gene: TRBV5-4

CDR3 protein: CATSVQANTQYF
CDR3 DNA: TGTGCCACCTCCGTCCAGGCCAATACGCAGTATTTT
J gene: TRBJ2-3
D gene: -
clone size: -
V gene: TRBV19

CDR3 protein: CASKISGEAFF
CDR3 DNA: TGTGCCAGCAAAATATCGGGTGAAGCTTTCTTT
J gene: TRBJ1-1
D gene: -
clone size: -
V gene: TRBV6-1

CDR3 protein: CASTPQGAFQPQHF
CDR3 DNA: TGTGCCAGCACTCCTCAGGGGGCGTTTCAGCCCCAGCATTTT
J gene: TRBJ1-5
D gene: TRBD1
clone size: -
V gene: TRBV19

CDR3 protein: CASSFGQGVYGYTF
CDR3 DNA: TGTGCCAGCAGCTTCGGACAGGGGGTCTATGGCTACACCTTC
J gene: TRBJ1-2
D gene: TRBD1
clone size: -
V gene: TRBV11-2

CDR3 protein: CASSTPEVAYGYTF
CDR3 DNA: TGTGCCAGCAGTACCCCCGAGGTGGCCTATGGCTACACCTTC
J gene: TRBJ1-2
D gene: -
clone size: -
V gene: TRBV28

CDR3 protein: CASSHDTYSYEQYF
CDR3 DNA: TGTGCCAGCAGCCATGACACGTACTCCTACGAGCAGTACTTC
J gene: TRBJ2-7
D gene: -
clone size: -
V gene: TRBV7-2

CDR3 protein: CSVALAGGYEQFF
CDR3 DNA: TGCAGCGTTGCCCTAGCGGGAGGGTATGAGCAGTTCTTC
J gene: TRBJ2-1
D gene: TRBD2
clone size: -
V gene: TRBV29-1

CDR3 protein: CASSASSRPDEQFF
CDR3 DNA: TGTGCCAGCAGCGCGAGCTCTCGTCCCGATGAGCAGTTCTTC
J gene: TRBJ2-1
D gene: -
clone size: -
V gene: TRBV9

CDR3 protein: CASSRTSEAGELFF
CDR3 DNA: TGTGCCAGCTCCAGGACTAGCGAAGCCGGGGAGCTGTTTTTT
J gene: TRBJ2-2
D gene: TRBD2
clone size: -
V gene: TRBV2

CDR3 protein: CASKVRGGTDTQYF
CDR3 DNA: TGCGCCAGCAAGGTCAGGGGCGGCACAGATACGCAGTATTTT
J gene: TRBJ2-3
D gene: -
clone size: -
V gene: TRBV10-2

CDR3 protein: CSVEWRRNEQFF
CDR3 DNA: TGCAGCGTCGAATGGAGAAGAAATGAGCAGTTCTTC
J gene: TRBJ2-1
D gene: -
clone size: -
V gene: TRBV29-1

CDR3 protein: CASSKGVDEKLFF
CDR3 DNA: TGTGCCAGCAGTAAAGGGGTTGATGAAAAACTGTTTTTT
J gene: TRBJ1-4
D gene: -
clone size: -
V gene: TRBV28

CDR3 protein: CSVGLFNYGYTF
CDR3 DNA: TGCAGCGTAGGACTGTTTAACTATGGCTACACCTTC
J gene: TRBJ1-2
D gene: -
clone size: -
V gene: TRBV29-1

CDR3 protein: CATSRGLAYEQYF
CDR3 DNA: TGTGCCACCAGCAGAGGGCTAGCCTACGAGCAGTACTTC
J gene: TRBJ2-7
D gene: -
clone size: once
V gene: TRBV15

CDR3 protein: CASSIGQGAFGEQYF
CDR3 DNA: TGTGCCAGTAGTATAGGACAGGGGGCGTTCGGCGAGCAGTACTTC
J gene: TRBJ2-7
D gene: TRBD1
clone size: -
V gene: TRBV19

CDR3 protein: CASSFRQDGEAFF
CDR3 DNA: TGCGCCAGCAGCTTCCGACAGGATGGGGAAGCTTTCTTT
J gene: TRBJ1-1
D gene: -
clone size: -
V gene: TRBV5-1

CDR3 protein: CASSDPGGEQYF
CDR3 DNA: TGCGCCAGCAGTGACCCAGGGGGGGAGCAGTACTTC
J gene: TRBJ2-7
D gene: -
clone size: -
V gene: TRBV10-1

CDR3 protein: CASSDGTGSYEQYF
CDR3 DNA: TGTGCCAGCAGCGATGGGACAGGGTCCTACGAGCAGTACTTC
J gene: TRBJ2-7
D gene: TRBD1
clone size: -
V gene: TRBV7-8

CDR3 protein: CASSMAAGRPQETQYF
CDR3 DNA: TGTGCCAGTAGTATGGCAGCGGGTCGACCTCAAGAGACCCAGTACTTC
J gene: TRBJ2-5
D gene: -
clone size: -
V gene: TRBV19

CDR3 protein: CASSLTTQETQYF
CDR3 DNA: TGTGCCAGCAGTTTGACGACTCAAGAGACCCAGTACTTC
J gene: TRBJ2-5
D gene: -
clone size: once
V gene: TRBV27

CDR3 protein: CSGTIQETQYF
CDR3 DNA: TGCAGTGGGACTATCCAAGAGACCCAGTACTTC
J gene: TRBJ2-5
D gene: -
clone size: -
V gene: TRBV20-1

CDR3 protein: CASSAGDRDEETQYF
CDR3 DNA: TGTGCCAGCAGCGCGGGGGACAGGGATGAAGAGACCCAGTACTTC
J gene: TRBJ2-5
D gene: TRBD1
clone size: -
V gene: TRBV9

CDR3 protein: CASSVSGSTDTQYF
CDR3 DNA: TGTGCCAGCAGCGTTAGCGGTTCCACAGATACGCAGTATTTT
J gene: TRBJ2-3
D gene: -
clone size: -
V gene: TRBV9

CDR3 protein: CASSRGPSGNYNEQFF
CDR3 DNA: TGCGCCAGCAGCCGGGGACCTAGCGGGAACTACAATGAGCAGTTCTTC
J gene: TRBJ2-1
D gene: TRBD2
clone size: -
V gene: TRBV4-1

CDR3 protein: CASRRGHTGELFF
CDR3 DNA: TGTGCCAGCAGAAGGGGGCATACCGGGGAGCTGTTTTTT
J gene: TRBJ2-2
D gene: TRBD1
clone size: once
V gene: TRBV27

CDR3 protein: CASSPGTVSTDTQYF
CDR3 DNA: TGTGCCAGCTCTCCTGGGACAGTAAGCACAGATACGCAGTATTTT
J gene: TRBJ2-3
D gene: TRBD1
clone size: -
V gene: TRBV18

CDR3 protein: CASKMRTSGNEQFF
CDR3 DNA: TGTGCCAGCAAGATGCGGACTAGCGGAAATGAGCAGTTCTTC
J gene: TRBJ2-1
D gene: TRBD2
clone size: -
V gene: TRBV2